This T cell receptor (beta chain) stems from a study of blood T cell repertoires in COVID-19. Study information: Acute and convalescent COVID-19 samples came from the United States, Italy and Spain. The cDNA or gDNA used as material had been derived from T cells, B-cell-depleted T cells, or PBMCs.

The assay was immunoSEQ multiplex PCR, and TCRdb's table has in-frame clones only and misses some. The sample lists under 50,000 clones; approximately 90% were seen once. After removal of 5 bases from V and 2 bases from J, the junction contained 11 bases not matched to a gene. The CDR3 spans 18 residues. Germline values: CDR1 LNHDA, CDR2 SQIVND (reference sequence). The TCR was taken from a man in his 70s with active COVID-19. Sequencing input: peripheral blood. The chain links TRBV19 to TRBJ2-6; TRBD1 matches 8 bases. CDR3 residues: CASSSPDRVRAGANVLTF. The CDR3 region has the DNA TGTGCCAGTAGTTCCCCGGACAGGGTCAGGGCTGGGGCCAACGTCCTGACTTTC.